The rows below give T cell receptor beta chains drawn from one sample of a study of shared clonotypes between healthy human individuals. Only in-frame clones appear in the TCRdb table, and some are missing; sequencing was by immunoSEQ multiplex PCR. The sample contains 760,000 or so clones, just over 95% of which appear only once. Sequencing was carried out using naive CD8+ T cells sorted from blood. All receptors derive from a man aged 25 to 40 in good health. Each CDR3 is given with its conserved first and last residue. D genes are given only for firm matches. Clone size is given for some rows only: seen once, a few or many times, or a class if the clone is expanded.

TRBJ1-4	TRBV7-9	-	TRBD1	TGTGCCAGCAGCCCGTTGGACAGGTCCATGGAAGGACTGTTTTTT	CASSPLDRSMEGLFF
TRBJ1-1	TRBV15	-	-	TGTGCCACCAGCAGAGATCGTGACCCCCGGACTGAAGCTTTCTTT	CATSRDRDPRTEAFF
TRBJ2-1	TRBV9	-	TRBD2	TGTGCCAGCAGCGTAAGAGGACTAGCGGGAGGGACAAATGAGCAGTTCTTC	CASSVRGLAGGTNEQFF
TRBJ1-1	TRBV19	once	-	TGTGCCAGTACCATGTTCTGGGGCATAGGAGGTACTGAAGCTTTCTTT	CASTMFWGIGGTEAFF
TRBJ2-1	TRBV9	-	TRBD1	TGTGCCAGCAGCTCAACAGGGGATGAGCAGTTCTTC	CASSSTGDEQFF
TRBJ2-7	TRBV6-5	-	-	TGTGCCAGCAGCCCTCCGGGGCACGAGCAGTACTTC	CASSPPGHEQYF
TRBJ2-1	TRBV11-1	-	-	TGTGCCAGCAGGGACGGGACACCTTACAATGAGCAGTTCTTC	CASRDGTPYNEQFF
TRBJ1-5	TRBV6-5	-	-	TGTGCCAGCAGCCTACAGGCTGGCAATCAGCCCCAGCATTTT	CASSLQAGNQPQHF
TRBJ1-4	TRBV14	-	-	TGTGCCAGCAGCCAGACCGGGACACTCCTGTTTTTT	CASSQTGTLLFF
TRBJ1-2	TRBV28	-	TRBD1	TGTGCCAGCAGAACAATACGCCGGGACAGGGGGCGGACTATGTATGGCTACACCTTC	CASRTIRRDRGRTMYGYTF
TRBJ2-1	TRBV4-3	-	TRBD2	TGCGCCAGCAGCCAAGGACTAGCTCCTAACAATGAGCAGTTCTTC	CASSQGLAPNNEQFF
TRBJ2-5	TRBV28	-	TRBD2	TGTGCCAGCAGTTCCTCCCGGACTAGGCCAGAGACCCAGTACTTC	CASSSSRTRPETQYF
TRBJ2-5	TRBV18	-	TRBD1	TGTGCCAGCTCACCACTTTCGACAGGGCAAGAGACCCAGTACTTC	CASSPLSTGQETQYF
TRBJ1-2	TRBV5-5	-	-	TGTGCCAGCAGTATGCCAGGGGAAGGCTATGGCTACACCTTC	CASSMPGEGYGYTF
TRBJ2-1	TRBV9	-	-	TGTGCCAGCAGCGTGAGAGACAGCCGCCTCTCCTACAATGAGCAGTTCTTC	CASSVRDSRLSYNEQFF
TRBJ2-1	TRBV7-2	-	-	TGTGCCAGCAGCTTATTGGGCCTACGGGGTGAGCAGTTCTTC	CASSLLGLRGEQFF
TRBJ2-7	TRBV4-1	-	-	TGCGCCAGCAGCCGATTTCATGGCGACGAGCAGTACTTC	CASSRFHGDEQYF
TRBJ2-7	TRBV29-1	-	-	TGCAGCGTTAGGGGCGGGGGCCAGTTGGAGCAGTACTTC	CSVRGGGQLEQYF
TRBJ2-3	TRBV6-6	-	-	TGTGCCAGCAGTTCTACCTTTAAGGGAGATACGCAGTATTTT	CASSSTFKGDTQYF
TRBJ1-4	TRBV2	-	-	TGTGCCAGCAGAACAAGGGAAAAACTGTTTTTT	CASRTREKLFF
TRBJ2-3	TRBV13	-	TRBD1	TGTGCCAGCAACCGTCCAGGGGGCGGTGGCACAGATACGCAGTATTTT	CASNRPGGGGTDTQYF
TRBJ2-3	TRBV5-4	-	TRBD2	TGTGCCAGCAGCTGGACTAGCGGGAGCACAGATACGCAGTATTTT	CASSWTSGSTDTQYF
TRBJ2-5	TRBV5-6	-	-	TGTGCCAGCAGCTTAGGGGTCCCAGAGACCCAGTACTTC	CASSLGVPETQYF
TRBJ2-5	TRBV7-9	-	TRBD2	TGTGCCAGCAGCTTGCGGGCCGGCGGGACTAGCGGCCAAGAGACCCAGTACTTC	CASSLRAGGTSGQETQYF
TRBJ2-7	TRBV6-1	-	-	TGTGCCAGCAGTGAAGGACGGGTCGATGGACGCGAGCAGTACTTC	CASSEGRVDGREQYF
TRBJ2-1	TRBV27	once	TRBD2	TGTGCCAGCAGTTTCCCGCCTGTACCGGGACTAGAGGTCAATGAGCAGTTCTTC	CASSFPPVPGLEVNEQFF
TRBJ2-7	TRBV7-2	-	TRBD2	TGTGCCAGCAGCTTATCTCCCAGACTAGCGGTGTACGAGCAGTACTTC	CASSLSPRLAVYEQYF
TRBJ1-3	TRBV4-1	once	-	TGCGCCAGCAGCCATAGGCTTGGCTCTGGAAACACCATATATTTT	CASSHRLGSGNTIYF
TRBJ1-1	TRBV7-8	-	-	TGTGCCAGCAGCTTCCGGGTGGACACTGAAGCTTTCTTT	CASSFRVDTEAFF
TRBJ2-7	TRBV11-2	-	-	TGTGCCAGCAGCTTAGCAGGGGACGAGCAGTACTTC	CASSLAGDEQYF
TRBJ2-1	TRBV5-1	-	TRBD2	TGCGCCAGCAGCCCGACCCAAGCGGGAGGGTTGAGGGGTGAGCAGTTCTTC	CASSPTQAGGLRGEQFF
TRBJ2-5	TRBV7-3	-	TRBD2	TGTGCCAGCAGCCCTTCGGGACTAGCGGGAGTAGAGACCCAGTACTTC	CASSPSGLAGVETQYF
TRBJ2-2	TRBV10-3	once	-	TGTGCCATCAACCCAGGGTCCACCGGGGAGCTGTTTTTT	CAINPGSTGELFF
TRBJ2-1	TRBV15	-	TRBD2	TGTGCCACCAGCAGAGATCGACTAGCGGGAGTTGATGAGCAGTTCTTC	CATSRDRLAGVDEQFF
TRBJ1-2	TRBV6-1	-	TRBD1	TGTGCCAGCAGTGAAGCTGCTCGGGACAGGCGCTATGGCTACACCTTC	CASSEAARDRRYGYTF
TRBJ2-7	TRBV5-5	-	-	TGTGCCAGCAGCTTCGGCACCTACGAGCAGTACTTC	CASSFGTYEQYF
TRBJ1-1	TRBV27	-	TRBD1	TGTGCCAGCAGTCCACGGGACAGGGCGATAGGCACTGAAGCTTTCTTT	CASSPRDRAIGTEAFF
TRBJ2-1	TRBV7-9	-	-	TGTGCCAGCAGCTTAGCCCCGGGACCTTACCACGGCAATGAGCAGTTCTTC	CASSLAPGPYHGNEQFF
TRBJ2-7	TRBV29-1	-	-	TGCAGCGTTGAATCGGGCCCCTCCGAGCAGTACTTC	CSVESGPSEQYF
TRBJ1-2	TRBV7-9	-	TRBD1	TGTGCCAGCAGCTTAGCAACCGGGACAGGGGCCTATGGCTACACCTTC	CASSLATGTGAYGYTF
TRBJ2-1	TRBV28	-	TRBD2	TGTGCCAGCATCAAGGGCGGGAGGGCCCTGAATGAGCAGTTCTTC	CASIKGGRALNEQFF
TRBJ2-7	TRBV28	-	-	TGTGCCAGCAGTTTTCGGGACGCATCCTACGAGCAGTACTTC	CASSFRDASYEQYF
TRBJ2-1	TRBV9	-	-	TGTGCCAGCAGCCCCGTGGACAGCTCCTACAATGAGCAGTTCTTC	CASSPVDSSYNEQFF
TRBJ2-1	TRBV5-6	-	-	TGTGCCAGCAGCTTACGGCAAGGCCCCAATGAGCAGTTCTTC	CASSLRQGPNEQFF
TRBJ2-7	TRBV7-6	-	TRBD2	TGTGCCAGCAGCTCGGCGGGACTACCCTACGAGCAGTACTTC	CASSSAGLPYEQYF
TRBJ1-2	TRBV5-1	-	TRBD1	TGCGCCAGCAGTGCCGGACAGGGGAGAGGCTACACCTTC	CASSAGQGRGYTF
TRBJ1-1	TRBV10-3	-	-	TGTGCCATCAGTGAGTCAAGGGGATCGAACACTGAAGCTTTCTTT	CAISESRGSNTEAFF
TRBJ2-1	TRBV7-2	-	-	TGTGCCAGCAGCGGGAGCTCCGGGGACGATGAGCAGTTCTTC	CASSGSSGDDEQFF
TRBJ1-2	TRBV6-6	-	-	TGTGCCAGCAGTCCCTCTGCGGGCTACACCTTC	CASSPSAGYTF
TRBJ2-1	TRBV27	-	-	TGTGCCAGCAGTGCCGGGAGCTCCTACAATGAGCAGTTCTTC	CASSAGSSYNEQFF
TRBJ2-7	TRBV11-2	-	TRBD2	TGTGCCAGCAGCTTAGATGACCCCGGGGCGGGAGTTCTCGAGCAGTACTTC	CASSLDDPGAGVLEQYF
TRBJ2-7	TRBV6-1	-	-	TGTGCCAGCAGTGGATGGGGACAATACGAGCAGTACTTC	CASSGWGQYEQYF
TRBJ2-1	TRBV19	-	TRBD1	TGTGCCAGCGGACAGGGATACAATGAGCAGTTCTTC	CASGQGYNEQFF
TRBJ2-2	TRBV29-1	-	TRBD1	TGCAGCGTCGCCGGGACAGGGGGCTCTCTTCGGACCGGGGAGCTGTTTTTT	CSVAGTGGSLRTGELFF
TRBJ2-2	TRBV28	-	-	TGTGCCAGCAGTTTTGACGGAGACACCGGGGAGCTGTTTTTT	CASSFDGDTGELFF